The entry below gives a single TCR beta chain sequence along with its context. What it binds is not known. PCR used 60 Vbeta primers and 13 Jbeta primers. Libraries were prepared by immunoSEQ multiplex PCR; TCRdb keeps only in-frame clonotypes and omits some of them. Found here are about 190,000 clones, 78% of them singletons; the top ten hold 4.5% to 7.5%. The data stem from a study of cytomegalovirus exposure and HLA in healthy donors. Study results and limitations: In vitro experiments confirmed that three CMV-associated chains were specific for CMV antigens. Apparent HLA restriction characterized most CMV-associated TCR beta chains in a later analysis.

The sample comprised PBMCs. This clonotype originated in a woman in her 30s in good health and CMV-seropositive.

For the CDR3, the DNA is TGCGCCAGCAGCCAAACAGGGCCGAGGGGGGGCTACACCTTC. The encoded protein is CASSQTGPRGGYTF. This sequence joins TRBV5-1 and TRBJ1-2; tentatively, D is TRBD1 (6 bases). Trimming stripped 4 bases from V and 8 bases from J, with 18 bases between. The germline CDR1 and CDR2 sequences are SGHRS and YFSETQ. This CDR3 has 14 amino acids.